Sequencing of this T cell receptor beta chain was carried out in a study of early T cells in non-severe SARS-CoV-2 infection. The overall study: With bulk RNA from unsorted whole blood as input, sequencing yielded unpaired chains.

Germline CDR1 is SGHNT and CDR2 is YYREEE (reference sequence). The CDR3 length is 15 residues. Trimming took 0 bases from V and 3 from J, leaving 9 bases between them. TCRdb called the 5' RACE reads again in MiXCR, with one record for every CDR3 protein. This table holds almost 85,000 distinct CDR3 sequences, over 10% found once. The chain carries TRBV5-4 and TRBJ1-4; TRBD1 is a possible D gene (5 bases). This TCR derives from an adult who was a healthcare worker with PCR-confirmed SARS-CoV-2 infection or an uninfected control (not recorded which). Specimen: whole blood. CDR3 nucleotides: TGTGCCAGCAGCTTGGGACCGACAGCTAATGAAAAACTGTTTTTT. Translated: CASSLGPTANEKLFF.